The T cell receptor (beta chain) described here comes from a study of stem cell transplantation in POMP-related autoinflammatory disease. V was trimmed by 7 bases and J by 9 bases, leaving 16 bases between them. There are 14 residues in the CDR3. Per the germline V gene, CDR1 is SNHLY and CDR2 is FYNNEI. TCRdb keeps only in-frame clones here, not all; method: immunoSEQ multiplex PCR. Of about 68,000 clones detected, around 90% appear once; the ten largest clones hold 0.5% to 0.85%. Study observations and caveats: PRAID patients trended toward lower TRB diversity and higher clonality in all analyzed T-cell subsets.

PRAID featured immunodeficiency plus autoinflammation. On this clone: Its antigen is not identified.

This specimen consisted of CD4+ T cells from PBMCs, obtained after stem cell transplantation. The sequence derives from a human patient with POMP-related autoinflammation and immune dysregulation (PRAID). T cells may partly derive from the graft donor. J is TRBJ1-6 and V is TRBV2, with D possibly matching TRBD1 (6 bases). CDR3 coding DNA: TGTGCCAGCACTAACAGGGAACGGGGTTCACCCCTCCACTTT. Encoded protein: CASTNRERGSPLHF.